The present T cell receptor (beta chain) was sequenced within a study of identical twins (dated by TCRdb to about 2016). At the level of the whole study: The study deep-sequenced TCR alpha and beta repertoires from monozygotic twins, unrelated adults of various ages and cord blood to test whether fetal clonotypes persist. To rule out contamination, replicate twin experiments were performed at different times with different library preparation protocols.

Libraries were built with 5' RACE. This sample was sequenced with an Illumina HiSeq 2000. Template switching introduced a universal primer binding site; the final cDNA contained a unique molecular identifier, enabling accurate counting of TCR cDNA molecules. Specific primers in the conserved constant-segment region were used to synthesize first-strand cDNA for TCR alpha and beta chains. To control for contamination, every cDNA library carried two barcodes: a SMART-Mk sample barcode plus Illumina barcodes. TruSeq adapter sequences along with Illumina sample barcodes were introduced in two successive PCR steps. Sequencing of the TCR alpha and beta cDNA libraries was done on the Illumina HiSeq platform using custom primers. As for how the authors treated the data: MiGEC was used to process raw reads and extract unique molecular identifiers, and MiXCR was used to find CDR3 positions. Recombination models were inferred per individual with the repgenHMM and IGoR tools using an EM algorithm. Shared clonotype analysis was performed with the tcR package in R, normalizing sharing by the product of cloneset sizes. Out-of-frame nonproductive sequences were analyzed to study raw recombination free of thymic and clonal selection effects. TCRdb itself trimmed the public reads at Q25 with fastp, ran MiXCR and retained productive beta chains. CDR3 protein sequences are deduplicated, and each keeps its most common genes and DNA. The V and J calls, along with clone size, are taken from TCRdb and not from the paper's own processing. In this sample the table shows 700,000 to 950,000 distinct CDR3 sequences, roughly an eighth of which occur a single time. The ten top clones hold 1.5% to 2% of the sample.

On the study overall, not on this receptor specifically: In monozygotic twins, out-of-frame TCR alpha sharing was systematically underestimated by recombination models, although the models agreed with sharing between unrelated individuals. Because the same donors could not be followed over many years, the conclusions depended on cross-sectional statistical analysis. Compared with coincidental sharing between unrelated individuals, out-of-frame TCR alpha sequences shared between twins showed an excess of sequences with low generation probability. Fewer insertions were carried by abundant cord blood beta clonotypes; a weaker similar trend was observed in young adult naive repertoires, while no such trend was observed in memory repertoires. A weaker excess of twin sharing was found in beta out-of-frame sequences because the signal-to-noise ratio was lowered by fewer shared sequences. Zero-insertion analyses could be partly confounded by invariant T cells such as MAIT and iNKT, although diverse VJ usage argued against such confounding for most clonotypes.

The CDR3 holds 14 amino acids from the cysteine to the phenylalanine. The read is trimmed to its CDR3 DNA, 42 bases read in frame from base 1. The junction shows trimming of 0 bases on V and 5 bases on J, plus 8 bases between the germline ends. CDR1 ENHRY and CDR2 SYGVKD are derived from the germline V gene. Concerning this clonotype itself: The antigen it recognizes is unknown. Base quality data are lacking; no much larger clone is found one base away.

Every donor in the study was a healthy Caucasian. Three pairs of female monozygotic twins, all aged 18 to 29 years, made up the twin cohort. RNA for TCR libraries was isolated from peripheral blood mononuclear cells. The same data also contributed to another study, on yellow fever vaccine responses in identical twins. Drawing on the second study: The authors reported that the T cell response to vaccination in identical twins appeared partly convergent and partly personalized. The study precisely tracked vaccine-responding T cell clones in identical twins.

The chain uses TRBV10-3 and TRBJ2-4, with no confident D gene call. This clonotype was sampled from a woman aged 18-29 years in good health. Input material: PBMCs. CDR3 sequence: CAISESKQENIQYF. The nucleotide sequence reads TGTGCCATCAGTGAGTCGAAACAAGAAAACATTCAGTACTTC.